This T cell receptor beta chain was sequenced during a study of blood T cell repertoires in COVID-19. Study in general: PBMCs, B-cell-depleted T cells, or T cells were the source of the cDNA or gDNA that made up the material.

Methods used by the authors: The assay estimated nucleated cells by amplifying reference gene primers. Clones were sequenced by immunoSEQ multiplex PCR, and TCRdb holds only the in-frame ones, with some missing. V, J and clone size reflect that table, while D and trimming were determined from the DNA. Of 65,000 to 75,000 clones in the sample, 86% were seen once. Looked up from germline, CDR1 is ENHRY and CDR2 is SYGVKD. The ends lost 7 bases at V and 0 bases at J; junction bases unmatched: 5. This CDR3 spans 15 amino acids. This clonotype originated in a man aged 45 to 65 with active COVID-19. This chain joins TRBV10-3 and TRBJ2-3, with TRBD2 matching 9 bases. Sequencing was carried out using peripheral blood. The CDR3 nucleotides read TGTGCCATCATGGGTACTAGCGGGAGCACAGATACGCAGTATTTT. This gives the protein CAIMGTSGSTDTQYF.